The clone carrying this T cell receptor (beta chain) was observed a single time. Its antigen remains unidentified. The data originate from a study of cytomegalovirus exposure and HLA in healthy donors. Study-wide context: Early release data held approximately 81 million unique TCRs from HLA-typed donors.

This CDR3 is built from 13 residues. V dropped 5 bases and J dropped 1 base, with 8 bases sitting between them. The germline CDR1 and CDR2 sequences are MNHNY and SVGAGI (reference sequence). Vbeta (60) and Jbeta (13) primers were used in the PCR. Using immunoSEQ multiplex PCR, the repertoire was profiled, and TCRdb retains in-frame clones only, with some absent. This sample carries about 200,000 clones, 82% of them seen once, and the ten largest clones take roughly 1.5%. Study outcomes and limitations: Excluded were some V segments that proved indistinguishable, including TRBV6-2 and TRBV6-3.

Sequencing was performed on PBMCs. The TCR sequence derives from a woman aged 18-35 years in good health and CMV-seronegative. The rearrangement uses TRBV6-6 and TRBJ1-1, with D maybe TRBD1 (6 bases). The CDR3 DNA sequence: TGTGCCAGCAGTCAACAGGGGAACACTGAAGCTTTCTTT. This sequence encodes CASSQQGNTEAFF.